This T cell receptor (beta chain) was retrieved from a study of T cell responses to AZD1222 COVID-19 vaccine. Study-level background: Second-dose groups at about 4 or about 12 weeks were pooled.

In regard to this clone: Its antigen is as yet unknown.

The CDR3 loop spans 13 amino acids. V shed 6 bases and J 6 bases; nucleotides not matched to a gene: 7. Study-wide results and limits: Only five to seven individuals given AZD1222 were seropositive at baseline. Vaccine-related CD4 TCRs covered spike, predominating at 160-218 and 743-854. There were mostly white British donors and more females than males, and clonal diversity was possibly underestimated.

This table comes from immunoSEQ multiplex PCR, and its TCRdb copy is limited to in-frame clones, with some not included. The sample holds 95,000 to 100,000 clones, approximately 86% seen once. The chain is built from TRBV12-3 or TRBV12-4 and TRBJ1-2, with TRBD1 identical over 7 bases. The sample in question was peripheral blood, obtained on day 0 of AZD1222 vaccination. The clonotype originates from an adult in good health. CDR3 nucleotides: TGTGCCAGCAGCAGACAGGGTTTTGATGGCTACACCTTC. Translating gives CASSRQGFDGYTF.